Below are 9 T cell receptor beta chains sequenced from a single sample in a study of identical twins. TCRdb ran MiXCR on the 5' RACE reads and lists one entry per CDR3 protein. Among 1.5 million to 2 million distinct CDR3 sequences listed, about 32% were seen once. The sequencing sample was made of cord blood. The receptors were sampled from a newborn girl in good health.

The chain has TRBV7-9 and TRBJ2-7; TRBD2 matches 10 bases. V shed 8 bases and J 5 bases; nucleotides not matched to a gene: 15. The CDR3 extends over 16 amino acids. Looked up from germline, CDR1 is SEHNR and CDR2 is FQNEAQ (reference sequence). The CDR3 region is CASRHPSGSSYNEQYF. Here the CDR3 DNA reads TGTGCCAGCCGCCACCCTAGCGGGAGCTCCTACAACGAGCAGTACTTC.

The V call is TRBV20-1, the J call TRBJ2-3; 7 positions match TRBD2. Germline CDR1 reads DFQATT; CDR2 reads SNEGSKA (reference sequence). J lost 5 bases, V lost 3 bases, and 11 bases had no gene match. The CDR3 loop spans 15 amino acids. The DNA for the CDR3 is TGCAGTGCTAGTCAGTGGCTAGCGGCCCGAGATACGCAGTATTTT. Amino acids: CSASQWLAARDTQYF.

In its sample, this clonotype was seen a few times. Here the CDR3 DNA reads TGCAGTGCTAGTTCTGGACCCGGGTCGGCTTTCTTT. Protein product: CSASSGPGSAFF. The V gene is TRBV20-1, the J gene TRBJ1-1; D is unclear. V was pared by 3 bases and J by 11 bases, with 16 bases between. This CDR3 has 12 amino acids. Germline V lookup: CDR1 DFQATT, CDR2 SNEGSKA (reference sequence).

The CDR3 bases are TGCAGTGCAGTGCCCAGGGTAGGCACTGAAGCTTTCTTT. Residues: CSAVPRVGTEAFF. The V and J genes are TRBV20-1 and TRBJ1-1, with D perhaps matching TRBD1 (5 bases). CDR1 and CDR2 (germline): DFQATT, SNEGSKA (reference sequence). The CDR3 contains 13 residues. Trimming cost V 6 bases and J 4 bases, with 15 bases left between them.

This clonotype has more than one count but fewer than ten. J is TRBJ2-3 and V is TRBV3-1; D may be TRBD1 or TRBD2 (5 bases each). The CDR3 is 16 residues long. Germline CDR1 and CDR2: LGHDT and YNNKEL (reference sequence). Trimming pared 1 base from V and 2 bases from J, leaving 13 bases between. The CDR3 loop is CASSQGDGPLTDTQYF. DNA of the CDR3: TGTGCCAGCAGCCAAGGGGACGGACCACTCACAGATACGCAGTATTTT.

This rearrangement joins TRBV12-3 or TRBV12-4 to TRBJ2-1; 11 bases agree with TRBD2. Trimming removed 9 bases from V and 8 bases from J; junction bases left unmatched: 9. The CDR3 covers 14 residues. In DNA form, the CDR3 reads TGTGCCAGTACCTTAGCGGGGGGGAGGGATGAGCAGTTCTTC. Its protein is CASTLAGGRDEQFF.

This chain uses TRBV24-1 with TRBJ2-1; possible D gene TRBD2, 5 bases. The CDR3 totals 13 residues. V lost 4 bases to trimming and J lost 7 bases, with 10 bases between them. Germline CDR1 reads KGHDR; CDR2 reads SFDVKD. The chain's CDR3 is CATSDQDYNEQFF. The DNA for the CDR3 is TGTGCCACCAGTGACCAAGACTATAATGAGCAGTTCTTC.

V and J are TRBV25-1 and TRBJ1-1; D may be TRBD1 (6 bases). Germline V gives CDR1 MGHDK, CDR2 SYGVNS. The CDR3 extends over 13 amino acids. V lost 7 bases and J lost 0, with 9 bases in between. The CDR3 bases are TGTGCCAGCAAACAGGGACTGAACACTGAAGCTTTCTTT. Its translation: CASKQGLNTEAFF.

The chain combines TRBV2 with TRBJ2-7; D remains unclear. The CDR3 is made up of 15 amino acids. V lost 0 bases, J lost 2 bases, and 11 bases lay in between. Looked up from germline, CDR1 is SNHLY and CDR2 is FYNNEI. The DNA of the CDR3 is TGTGCCAGCAGTGAAGCGCCGACGCGAGCCTACGAGCAGTACTTC. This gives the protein CASSEAPTRAYEQYF.